Below are 18 T cell receptor beta chains sequenced from a single sample in a study of technical replicates of blood from a handful of donors. The assay was immunoSEQ multiplex PCR, and TCRdb's table has in-frame clones only and misses some. In the table there are about 62,000 clones, about 89% of which are singletons. Sequenced: PBMCs. These receptors all stem from a human donor in good health. Some clones in this sample may be carry-over from other donors' samples.

There are a few counts of this clone. This chain links TRBV15 with TRBJ2-1; no clear D. CDR1 and CDR2 (germline): LNHNV, YYDKDF (reference sequence). V was cut by 0 bases and J by 4 bases, with 7 bases left in between. The CDR3 has 14 residues. CDR3 residues: CATSRELRYNEQFF. The CDR3 nucleotides read TGTGCCACCAGCAGAGAACTACGGTACAATGAGCAGTTCTTC.

The chain joins TRBV5-5 to TRBJ2-3, with D perhaps TRBD2 (6 bases). CDR3 size: 16 residues. CDR1 is SGHKS, CDR2 YYEKEE, per germline (reference sequence). V was clipped by 6 bases and J by 2 bases, with 19 bases between them. The CDR3 region has the DNA TGTGCCAGCATCCCTCGTCAAGGCGGGGTCACAGATACGCAGTATTTT. This translates into CASIPRQGGVTDTQYF. The whole variable domain, filled in from reference TRBV5-5 and TRBJ2-3, reads DAGVTQSPTHLIKTRGQQVTLRCSPISGHKSVSWYQQVLGQGPQFIFQYYEKEERGRGNFPDRFSARQFPNYSSELNVNALLLGDSALYLCASIPRQGGVTDTQYFGPGTRLTVL.

This clone was observed a single time. The J gene is TRBJ2-7, the V gene TRBV11-2; TRBD1 matches at 10 bases. Germline CDR1 reads SGHAT; CDR2 reads FQNNGV. V lost 8 bases, J lost 6 bases, and 10 bases stayed unmatched. This CDR3 region has 14 residues. The CDR3 sequence is CASSFLGDRGEQYF. The CDR3 DNA follows: TGTGCCAGCTCCTTCCTTGGGGACAGGGGCGAGCAGTACTTC.

The chain employs TRBV14 and TRBJ2-7; weak D call: TRBD2 (5 bases). Between the trimmed V and J ends, which lost 4 bases and 0 bases, there was a span of 10 bases. This CDR3 comprises 14 residues. Germline CDR1 reads SGHDN; CDR2 reads FVKESK. For the CDR3, the DNA is TGTGCCAGCAGCCTGGAGCGGAGCTCCTACGAGCAGTACTTC. Residues: CASSLERSSYEQYF.

The V and J genes are TRBV18 and TRBJ2-5, with D possibly being TRBD1 (5 bases). V was cut by 3 bases and J by 2 bases, with 16 bases left in between. Germline V gene lookup returns CDR1 KGHSH and CDR2 LQKENI. The CDR3 covers 16 residues. CDR3 sequence: CASSPRYQGSQETQYF. In DNA form, the CDR3 reads TGTGCCAGCTCACCCCGGTATCAGGGTTCGCAAGAGACCCAGTACTTC.

The chain is built from TRBV7-8 and TRBJ1-2; maybe TRBD1 (5 bases). This CDR3 spans 15 amino acids. Trimming took off 1 base at V and 8 bases at J, with 17 bases between the two ends. The germline gives CDR1 SGHVS, CDR2 FQNEAQ. The CDR3 region has the DNA TGTGCCAGCAGCTTAGGGGTCGGACACTCCAGCGGCTACACCTTC. This translates into CASSLGVGHSSGYTF.

In its sample, this clone was seen once. V usage is TRBV7-6 and J usage is TRBJ2-5; 7 nucleotides align to TRBD1. Germline-derived CDR1 and CDR2 are SGHVS and FNYEAQ. This CDR3 has 15 residues. With 3 bases clipped from V and 2 bases from J, the junction kept 6 bases outside the gene matches. CDR3 in amino acids: CASSFGRGSQETQYF. The CDR3 region has the DNA TGTGCCAGCAGCTTTGGCAGGGGGTCTCAAGAGACCCAGTACTTC. Supplemented by reference TRBV7-6 and TRBJ2-5, the full variable domain reads GAGVSQSPRYKVTKRGQDVALRCDPISGHVSLYWYRQALGQGPEFLTYFNYEAQQDKSGLPNDRFSAERPEGSISTLTIQRTEQRDSAMYRCASSFGRGSQETQYFGPGTRLLVL.

This chain uses TRBV6-1 with TRBJ2-1, with D perhaps matching TRBD2 (5 bases). V lost 4 bases to trimming and J lost 0 bases, with 13 bases between them. CDR3 size: 16 residues. Germline V gives CDR1 MNHNS, CDR2 SASEGT. In DNA, the CDR3 is TGTGCCAGCAGTGGACTGGCGGGTAGCTCCTACAATGAGCAGTTCTTC. Its translation: CASSGLAGSSYNEQFF.

The chain carries TRBV7-9 and TRBJ2-7, with D maybe TRBD2 (6 bases). V lost 5 bases, J lost 6 bases, and 14 bases lay in between. Germline CDR1 and CDR2: SEHNR and FQNEAQ (reference sequence). The CDR3 is 13 residues long. The CDR3 bases are TGTGCCAGCAGCCCCCCCGGGGGAGCCGAGCAGTACTTC. This sequence encodes CASSPPGGAEQYF.

The J gene is TRBJ2-2, the V gene TRBV7-6, with 12 bases that match TRBD1. The V gene's germline CDR1 is SGHVS and CDR2 FNYEAQ. Trimming removed 5 bases from V and 6 bases from J; junction bases left unmatched: 13. This CDR3 has 18 amino acids. CDR3 bases: TGTGCCAGCAGCACCAATCGAAGGGACAGGGGGCGGCCCGGGGAGCTGTTTTTT. This translates into CASSTNRRDRGRPGELFF.

V usage is TRBV5-6 and J usage is TRBJ1-4; D remains ambiguous. Trimming pared 0 bases from V and 2 bases from J, leaving 11 bases between. This CDR3 contains 16 residues. CDR1 and CDR2 from the germline V gene are SGHDT and YYEEEE. The CDR3 DNA sequence: TGTGCCAGCAGCTTGGGACATCTTTCCACTAATGAAAAACTGTTTTTT. Translated: CASSLGHLSTNEKLFF.

The V and J genes are TRBV10-1 and TRBJ2-7, with 16 bases fitting TRBD2. This CDR3 is built from 18 residues. Germline assignment: CDR1 WNHNN and CDR2 SYGVQD (reference sequence). The junction had 15 bases not matched to a gene; V was cut back by 6 bases and J by 7 bases. CDR3 region: CASSRTPGLAGGLSEQYF. Written as DNA, the CDR3 is TGCGCCAGCAGCAGAACACCGGGACTAGCGGGGGGGCTTAGTGAGCAGTACTTC.

The V call is TRBV2, the J call TRBJ2-7, with 11 bases fitting TRBD2. The CDR3 loop spans 15 amino acids. The ends lost 2 bases at V and 3 bases at J; junction bases unmatched: 3. Germline V gives CDR1 SNHLY, CDR2 FYNNEI. Written as DNA, the CDR3 is TGTGCCAGCAGTGAACAACTAGCGGGGGTCTACGAGCAGTACTTC. This sequence encodes CASSEQLAGVYEQYF. The complete variable domain, with remaining parts taken from reference TRBV2 and TRBJ2-7, reads EPEVTQTPSHQVTQMGQEVILRCVPISNHLYFYWYRQILGQKVEFLVSFYNNEISEKSEIFDDQFSVERPDGSNFTLKIRSTKLEDSAMYFCASSEQLAGVYEQYFGPGTRLTVT.

V and J are TRBV10-3 and TRBJ1-4, with unresolved D. V lost 3 bases, J lost 7 bases, and 15 bases lay in between. CDR1 is ENHRY and CDR2 is SYGVKD in the germline V gene. The CDR3 extends over 15 amino acids. The DNA of the CDR3 is TGTGCCATCAGTGATGGTCCCGAAGAGGGTGAAAAACTGTTTTTT. Translation gives CAISDGPEEGEKLFF.

The chain is built from TRBV7-9 and TRBJ2-3; 14 bases line up with TRBD2. V was pared by 5 bases and J by 3 bases, with 7 bases of the junction left unmatched. The CDR3 totals 17 residues. Germline V gene sequence: CDR1 SEHNR, CDR2 FQNEAQ (reference sequence). The DNA for the CDR3 is TGTGCCAGCAGCCCCCTGAGACTAGCGGGGGGGACAGATACGCAGTATTTT. It yields the protein CASSPLRLAGGTDTQYF.

This chain uses TRBV7-8 with TRBJ1-5; D ambiguous. V was clipped by 5 bases and J by 7 bases, with 15 bases between them. This CDR3 is built from 14 residues. CDR1 is SGHVS and CDR2 is FQNEAQ in the germline V gene. The CDR3 loop is CASSPEGSRQPQHF. CDR3 sequence (DNA): TGTGCCAGCAGCCCTGAAGGGAGTCGACAGCCCCAGCATTTT. Full variable domain (rest looked up from reference TRBV7-8 and TRBJ1-5): GAGVSQSPRYKVAKRGQDVALRCDPISGHVSLFWYQQALGQGPEFLTYFQNEAQLDKSGLPSDRFFAERPEGSVSTLKIQRTQQEDSAVYLCASSPEGSRQPQHFGDGTRLSIL.

The rearrangement links TRBV6-5 to TRBJ2-1, with 9 positions matching TRBD2. The CDR3 covers 13 residues. V shed 7 bases and J 4 bases; nucleotides not matched to a gene: 2. Germline-derived CDR1 and CDR2 are MNHEY and SVGAGI. The CDR3 sequence is CASMAGGYNEQFF. The DNA for the CDR3 is TGTGCCAGCATGGCGGGAGGGTACAATGAGCAGTTCTTC.

The chain links TRBV7-2 to TRBJ2-2; the match to TRBD2 covers 16 bases. The germline V gene has CDR1 SGHTA and CDR2 FQGNSA. The CDR3 consists of 17 residues. Trimming removed 4 bases from V and 5 bases from J; junction bases left unmatched: 4. CDR3 loop: CASSSPGLAGGTGELFF. Here the CDR3 DNA reads TGTGCCAGCAGCTCACCGGGACTAGCGGGAGGGACCGGGGAGCTGTTTTTT.